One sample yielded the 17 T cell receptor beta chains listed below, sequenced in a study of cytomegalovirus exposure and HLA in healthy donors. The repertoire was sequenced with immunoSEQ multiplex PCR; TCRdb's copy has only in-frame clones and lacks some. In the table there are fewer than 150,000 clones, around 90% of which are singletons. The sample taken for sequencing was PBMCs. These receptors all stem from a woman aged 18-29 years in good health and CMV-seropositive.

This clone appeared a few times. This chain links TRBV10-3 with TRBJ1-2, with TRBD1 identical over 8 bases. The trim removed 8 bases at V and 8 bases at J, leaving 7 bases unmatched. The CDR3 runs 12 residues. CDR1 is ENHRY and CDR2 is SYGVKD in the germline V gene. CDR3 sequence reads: CAIAQGAGGYTF. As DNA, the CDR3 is TGTGCCATCGCCCAGGGGGCGGGAGGCTACACCTTC.

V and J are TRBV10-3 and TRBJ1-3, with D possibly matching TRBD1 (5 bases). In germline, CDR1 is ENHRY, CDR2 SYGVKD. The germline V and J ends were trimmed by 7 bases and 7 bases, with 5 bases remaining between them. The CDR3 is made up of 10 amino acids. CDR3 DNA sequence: TGTGCCATCAAGGGGAACACCATATATTTT. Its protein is CAIKGNTIYF.

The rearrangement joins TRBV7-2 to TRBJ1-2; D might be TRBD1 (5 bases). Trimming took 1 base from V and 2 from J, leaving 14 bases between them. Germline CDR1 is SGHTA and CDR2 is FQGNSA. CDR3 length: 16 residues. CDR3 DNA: TGTGCCAGCAGCTTAGGGGGAATCCAGGGAAACTATGGCTACACCTTC. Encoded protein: CASSLGGIQGNYGYTF.

This chain's CDR3 is CAIKPPRGEGRRNTIYF. The CDR3 DNA reads TGTGCCATCAAACCCCCGAGGGGGGAGGGTCGGAGAAACACCATATATTTT. The J gene is TRBJ1-3, the V gene TRBV10-3; possible D gene TRBD1, 6 bases. The CDR3 consists of 17 residues. The germline V gene encodes CDR1 ENHRY and CDR2 SYGVKD. The V end lost 7 bases, the J end lost 5 bases, and 24 bases lay between the germline ends.

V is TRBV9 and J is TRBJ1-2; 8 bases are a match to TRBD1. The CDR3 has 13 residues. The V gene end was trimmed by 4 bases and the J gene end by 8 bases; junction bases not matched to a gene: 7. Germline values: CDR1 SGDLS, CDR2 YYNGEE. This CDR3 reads CASSPTGVWGYTF. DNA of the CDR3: TGTGCCAGCAGCCCGACAGGGGTGTGGGGCTACACCTTC. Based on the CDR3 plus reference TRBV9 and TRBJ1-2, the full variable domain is DSGVTQTPKHLITATGQRVTLRCSPRSGDLSVYWYQQSLDQGLQFLIQYYNGEERAKGNILERFSAQQFPDLHSELNLSSLELGDSALYFCASSPTGVWGYTFGSGTRLTVV.

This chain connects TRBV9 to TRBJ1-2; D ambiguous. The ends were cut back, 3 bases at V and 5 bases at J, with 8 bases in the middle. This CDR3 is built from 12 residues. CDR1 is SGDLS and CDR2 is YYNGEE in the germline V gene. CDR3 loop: CASSGQLYGYTF. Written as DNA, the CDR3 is TGTGCCAGCAGCGGACAATTATATGGCTACACCTTC.

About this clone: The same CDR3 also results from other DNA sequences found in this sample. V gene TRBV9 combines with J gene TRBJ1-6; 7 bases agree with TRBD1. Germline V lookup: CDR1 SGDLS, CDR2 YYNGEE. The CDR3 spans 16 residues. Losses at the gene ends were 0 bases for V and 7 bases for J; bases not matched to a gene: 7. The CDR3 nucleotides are TGTGCCAGCAGCGTAGGGGTCGGGACAGAGAATTCACCCCTCCACTTT. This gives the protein CASSVGVGTENSPLHF.

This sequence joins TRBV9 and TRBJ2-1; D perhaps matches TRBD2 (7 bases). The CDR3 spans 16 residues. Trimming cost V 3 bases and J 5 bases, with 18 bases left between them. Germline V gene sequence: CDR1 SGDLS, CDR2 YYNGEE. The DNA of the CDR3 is TGTGCCAGCAGCGCCGTGGTGGGGGGGCCTAACAATGAGCAGTTCTTC. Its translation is CASSAVVGGPNNEQFF.

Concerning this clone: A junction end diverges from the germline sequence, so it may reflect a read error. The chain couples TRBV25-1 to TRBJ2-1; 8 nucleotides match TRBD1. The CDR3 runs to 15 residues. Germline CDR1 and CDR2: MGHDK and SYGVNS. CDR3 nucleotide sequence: TGTGCCAGCCGTCGACAGGGGAGATCCTACAATGGGCAGTTCTTC. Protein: CASRRQGRSYNGQFF.

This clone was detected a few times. The CDR3 sequence: CASNRNGDYGYTF. The DNA of the CDR3 is TGTGCCAGCAATCGTAACGGTGACTATGGCTACACCTTC. The chain links TRBV6-1 to TRBJ1-2; D is uncertain. Trimming took off 7 bases at V and 3 bases at J, with 12 bases between the two ends. Germline values: CDR1 MNHNS, CDR2 SASEGT. The CDR3 runs to 13 residues.

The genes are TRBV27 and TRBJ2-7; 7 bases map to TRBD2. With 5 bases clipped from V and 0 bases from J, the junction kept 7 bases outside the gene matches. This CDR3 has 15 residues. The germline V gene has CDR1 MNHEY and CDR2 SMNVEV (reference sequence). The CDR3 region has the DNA TGTGCCAGCAGTCAGGCTAGCGGTTACTCCTACGAGCAGTACTTC. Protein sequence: CASSQASGYSYEQYF.

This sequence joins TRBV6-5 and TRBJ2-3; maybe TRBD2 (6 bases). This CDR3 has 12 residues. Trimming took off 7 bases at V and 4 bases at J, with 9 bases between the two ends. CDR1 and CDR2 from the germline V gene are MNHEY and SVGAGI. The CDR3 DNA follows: TGTGCCAGCAAGGCTAGCGCAGATACGCAGTATTTT. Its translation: CASKASADTQYF.

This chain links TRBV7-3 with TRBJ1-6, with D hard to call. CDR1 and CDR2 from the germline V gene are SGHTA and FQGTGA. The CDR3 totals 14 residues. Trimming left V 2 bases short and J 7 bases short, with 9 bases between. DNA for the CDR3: TGTGCCAGCAGCTTAGGTTCTCGGAATTCACCCCTCCACTTT. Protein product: CASSLGSRNSPLHF. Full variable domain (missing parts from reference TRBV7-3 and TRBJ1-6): GAGVSQTPSNKVTEKGKYVELRCDPISGHTALYWYRQSLGQGPEFLIYFQGTGAADDSGLPNDRFFAVRPEGSVSTLKIQRTERGDSAVYLCASSLGSRNSPLHFGNGTRLTVT.

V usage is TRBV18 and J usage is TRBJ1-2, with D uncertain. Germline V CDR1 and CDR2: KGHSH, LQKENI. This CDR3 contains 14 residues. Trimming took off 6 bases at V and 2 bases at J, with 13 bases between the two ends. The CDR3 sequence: CASSPNGANYGYTF. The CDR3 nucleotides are TGTGCCAGCTCCCCAAACGGTGCCAACTATGGCTACACCTTC.

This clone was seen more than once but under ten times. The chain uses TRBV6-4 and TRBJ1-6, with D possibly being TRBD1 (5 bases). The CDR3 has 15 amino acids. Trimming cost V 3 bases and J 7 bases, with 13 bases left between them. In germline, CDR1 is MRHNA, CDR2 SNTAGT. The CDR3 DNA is TGTGCCAGCAGTGATGGTGGCAGGGAAAATTCACCCCTCCACTTT. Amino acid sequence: CASSDGGRENSPLHF.

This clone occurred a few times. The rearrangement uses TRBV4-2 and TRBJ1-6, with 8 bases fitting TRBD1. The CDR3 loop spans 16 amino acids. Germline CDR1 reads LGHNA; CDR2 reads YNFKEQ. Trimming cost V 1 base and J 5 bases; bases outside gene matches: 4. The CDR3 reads CASSQGDRTNNSPLHF. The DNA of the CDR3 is TGTGCCAGCAGCCAAGGGGACAGGACTAATAATTCACCCCTCCACTTT.

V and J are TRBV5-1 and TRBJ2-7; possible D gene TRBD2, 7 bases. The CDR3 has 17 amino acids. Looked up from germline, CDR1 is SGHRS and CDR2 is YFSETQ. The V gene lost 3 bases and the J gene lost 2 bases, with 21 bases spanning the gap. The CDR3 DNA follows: TGCGCCAGCAGCTGGGGGGGCAGTTCCCTTCATACCTACGAGCAGTACTTC. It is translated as CASSWGGSSLHTYEQYF.